Each of the 31 T cell receptor beta chains below was sequenced from the same sample in a study of CD8 T cells in Susac syndrome. Reverse transcription of about 0.45 to 1 ug RNA was carried out with random hexamers. One entry per CDR3 protein results from TCRdb running MiXCR on the immunoSEQ multiplex PCR reads. The sample has about 210,000 distinct CDR3 sequences, over 90% seen once. The sample taken for sequencing was CD4+ T cells from PBMCs. These TCRs come from a human donor with multiple sclerosis.

V is TRBV4-2 and J is TRBJ1-2, with 10 nucleotides matching TRBD1. The CDR3 has 16 amino acids. Germline CDR1 reads LGHNA; CDR2 reads YNFKEQ. Trimming cost V 0 bases and J 6 bases; bases outside gene matches: 7. The chain's CDR3 is CASSQDARQGAHGYTF. Here the CDR3 DNA reads TGTGCCAGCAGCCAAGATGCGAGACAGGGGGCACATGGCTACACCTTC.

The chain is built from TRBV5-1 and TRBJ1-2, with 9 bases lining up with TRBD1. This CDR3 is 15 amino acids long. The germline V gene encodes CDR1 SGHRS and CDR2 YFSETQ. Trimming at V came to 3 bases and at J to 1 base, leaving 4 bases not matched to a gene. The CDR3 coding sequence is TGCGCCAGCAGCTCCGGACAGGGGCTTAACTATGGCTACACCTTC. It is translated as CASSSGQGLNYGYTF. Looking up the rest from reference TRBV5-1 and TRBJ1-2 gives the full variable domain: KAGVTQTPRYLIKTRGQQVTLSCSPISGHRSVSWYQQTPGQGLQFLFEYFSETQRNKGNFPGRFSGRQFSNSRSEMNVSTLELGDSALYLCASSSGQGLNYGYTFGSGTRLTVV.

The chain recombines TRBV12-3 or TRBV12-4 with TRBJ2-2, with 9 bases aligning to TRBD1. V gave up 0 bases and J gave up 5 bases; unmatched junction bases: 1. This CDR3 is 15 amino acids long. The CDR3 spells CASSLADRGTGELFF. CDR3 coding DNA: TGTGCCAGCAGTTTAGCGGACAGGGGAACCGGGGAGCTGTTTTTT.

The chain combines TRBV23-1 with TRBJ1-1, with D uncertain. TRBV23-1 is marked as an open reading frame, function uncertain. CDR3 size: 14 residues. V was cut by 4 bases and J by 2 bases, with 11 bases left in between. The chain's CDR3 is CASSRSRSNTEAFF. CDR3 sequence (DNA): TGCGCCAGCAGTCGTAGCAGGAGTAACACTGAAGCTTTCTTT.

The J gene is TRBJ1-1, the V gene TRBV5-6; D is unresolved. The CDR3 covers 15 residues. Trimming pared 4 bases from V and 8 bases from J, leaving 21 bases between. CDR1 is SGHDT, CDR2 YYEEEE, per germline. This CDR3 is CASSRGRVNTYEAFF. The CDR3 DNA is TGTGCCAGCAGCCGTGGACGGGTTAATACCTACGAAGCTTTCTTT.

This clonotype appeared a few times. The chain is built from TRBV12-3 or TRBV12-4 and TRBJ1-5; 7 nucleotides line up with TRBD1. Losses at the gene ends were 6 bases for V and 2 bases for J; bases not matched to a gene: 4. The CDR3 covers 14 residues. CDR3 bases: TGTGCCAGCAGCCCTGACAGGGGCAATCAGCCCCAGCATTTT. Its translation: CASSPDRGNQPQHF.

The chain uses TRBV5-1 and TRBJ1-2; 7 bases are a match to TRBD1. V lost 3 bases and J lost 5; bases outside the gene matches: 7. The CDR3 is made up of 14 amino acids. Germline values: CDR1 SGHRS, CDR2 YFSETQ. CDR3 sequence: CASSSDRAPYGYTF. CDR3 nucleotides: TGCGCCAGCAGCTCAGACAGGGCGCCGTATGGCTACACCTTC.

The chain recombines TRBV3-1 with TRBJ1-6, with D possibly matching TRBD1 (6 bases). The CDR3 length is 14 residues. Trimming took 6 bases from V and 1 from J, leaving 7 bases between them. Germline CDR1 reads LGHDT; CDR2 reads YNNKEL (reference sequence). The CDR3 loop reads CASRQGSYNSPLHF. CDR3 DNA: TGTGCCAGCAGACAGGGTTCCTATAATTCACCCCTCCACTTT.

This chain joins TRBV6-5 and TRBJ1-2; no reliable D call. CDR1 is MNHEY and CDR2 is SVGAGI in the germline V gene. The CDR3 consists of 13 residues. Deletions cut 4 bases from V and 4 bases from J, with 10 bases between. CDR3 DNA: TGTGCCAGCAGTTCCTCCGGCCTCTATGGCTACACCTTC. Its translation is CASSSSGLYGYTF.

The V and J genes are TRBV20-1 and TRBJ2-2; D uncertain. This CDR3 comprises 14 residues. The V end lost 4 bases, the J end lost 4 bases, and 13 bases lay between the germline ends. Looked up from germline, CDR1 is DFQATT and CDR2 is SNEGSKA (reference sequence). CDR3 amino acids: CSAMMGASTGELFF. As DNA, the CDR3 is TGCAGTGCTATGATGGGCGCCAGCACCGGGGAGCTGTTTTTT.

This sequence joins TRBV3-1 and TRBJ2-7; possibly TRBD2 for D (6 bases). In germline, CDR1 is LGHDT, CDR2 YNNKEL (reference sequence). The CDR3 is made up of 12 amino acids. CDR3 sequence (DNA): TGTGCTGGGCAGACTAGCTCCTACGAGCAGTACGTC. This sequence encodes CAGQTSSYEQYV.

The chain carries TRBV30 and TRBJ1-1; tentative D call: TRBD1 (6 bases). This CDR3 comprises 13 residues. Germline CDR1 GTSNPN, CDR2 SVGIG (reference sequence). V lost 7 bases, J lost 7 bases, and 19 bases lay in between. Written as DNA, the CDR3 is TGTGCCTCCATCCGGGACGGACAGCTTGAAGCTTTCTTT. It is translated as CASIRDGQLEAFF.

This rearrangement joins TRBV30 to TRBJ1-4; 7 nucleotides match TRBD1. CDR1 and CDR2 from the germline V gene are GTSNPN and SVGIG (reference sequence). The CDR3 has 15 residues. The trim removed 7 bases at V and 0 bases at J, leaving 8 bases unmatched. The CDR3 reads CASRTGAATNEKLFF. CDR3 DNA: TGTGCCTCCAGAACAGGGGCCGCAACTAATGAAAAACTGTTTTTT.

V is TRBV9 and J is TRBJ2-1; D not resolved. Trimming took 0 bases from V and 0 from J, leaving 13 bases between them. The germline gives CDR1 SGDLS, CDR2 YYNGEE. The CDR3 is 17 residues long. The CDR3: CASSVGSQYNSYNEQFF. CDR3 bases: TGTGCCAGCAGCGTAGGTTCCCAGTATAACTCCTACAATGAGCAGTTCTTC.

The chain is built from TRBV6-1 and TRBJ2-3; D is uncertain. V was shortened by 6 bases and J by 1 base, with 20 bases between the two germline ends. Looked up from germline, CDR1 is MNHNS and CDR2 is SASEGT. The CDR3 contains 17 residues. This chain's CDR3 is CASRARKAAPGTDTQYF. The CDR3 region has the DNA TGTGCCAGCAGGGCCCGGAAAGCCGCCCCAGGCACAGATACGCAGTATTTT.

The V and J genes are TRBV7-2 and TRBJ2-1; 9 nucleotides line up with TRBD2. The germline gives CDR1 SGHTA, CDR2 FQGNSA. J gave up 5 bases and V 3 bases, and 5 bases lay outside the gene matches. The CDR3 consists of 15 residues. This CDR3 is CASSFNSGGNNEQFF. In DNA form, the CDR3 reads TGTGCCAGCAGCTTCAATAGCGGGGGAAACAATGAGCAGTTCTTC.

The rearrangement uses TRBV29-1 and TRBJ1-2; TRBD1 might be the D (5 bases). Germline CDR1 SQVTM, CDR2 ANQGSEA. Deletions cut 7 bases from V and 6 bases from J, with 15 bases between. This CDR3 region has 12 residues. This CDR3 reads CSAGDRRDGYTF. In nucleotides, the CDR3 is TGCAGCGCTGGGGACCGTCGTGATGGCTACACCTTC.

The chain recombines TRBV13 with TRBJ2-6; D not certain. Trimming took 7 bases from V and 0 from J, leaving 7 bases between them. Germline assignment: CDR1 PRHDT and CDR2 FYEKMQ (reference sequence). The CDR3 has 14 residues. The CDR3 reads CASTSSSGANVLTF. CDR3 in DNA: TGTGCCAGCACGTCGAGCTCTGGGGCCAACGTCCTGACTTTC.

The chain uses TRBV7-9 and TRBJ2-7; D unresolved. The CDR3 length is 11 residues. From germline, CDR1 is SEHNR and CDR2 FQNEAQ (reference sequence). With 1 base removed from V and 7 bases from J, the gap between germline ends came to 5 bases. Here the CDR3 DNA reads TGTGCCAGCAGCTTAGTCGAGGAGCAGTACTTC. Its translation is CASSLVEEQYF.

The chain links TRBV7-9 to TRBJ2-1, with 7 bases lining up with TRBD1. The CDR3 totals 16 residues. The germline V gene encodes CDR1 SEHNR and CDR2 FQNEAQ (reference sequence). Germline trimming cut 3 bases from V and 6 bases from J; bases unmatched to any gene: 11. CDR3 in DNA: TGTGCCAGCAGCTTCCCGTTGAGACAGGGAGTCAATGAGCAGTTCTTC. Translation gives CASSFPLRQGVNEQFF.

The chain recombines TRBV13 with TRBJ2-3, with D unresolved. The CDR3 spans 12 residues. Trimming left V 1 base short and J 11 bases short, with 10 bases between. The V gene's germline CDR1 is PRHDT and CDR2 FYEKMQ (reference sequence). CDR3 sequence (DNA): TGTGCCAGCAGCTTAGTCCCTGTGATGCAGTATTTT. This gives the protein CASSLVPVMQYF. Complete variable domain (other parts from reference TRBV13 and TRBJ2-3): AAGVIQSPRHLIKEKRETATLKCYPIPRHDTVYWYQQGPGQDPQFLISFYEKMQSDKGSIPDRFSAQQFSDYHSELNMSSLELGDSALYFCASSLVPVMQYFGPGTRLTVL.

The chain couples TRBV6-4 to TRBJ2-3, with TRBD1 as a possible D gene (5 bases). The germline CDR1 and CDR2 sequences are MRHNA and SNTAGT. The CDR3 has 15 residues. Between the trimmed V and J ends, which lost 4 bases and 0 bases, there was a span of 11 bases. The chain's CDR3 is CASSVEGASTDTQYF. The CDR3 DNA reads TGTGCCAGCAGTGTAGAAGGGGCTAGCACAGATACGCAGTATTTT.

CDR3 nucleotide sequence: TGTGCCAGCAGCTCCTCGGGAGAAGTCTATGGCTACACCTTC. Its protein is CASSSSGEVYGYTF. The genes are TRBV5-6 and TRBJ1-2; D not resolved. CDR1 is SGHDT, CDR2 YYEEEE, per germline. CDR3 length equals 14 residues. Trimming took off 3 bases at V and 4 bases at J, with 13 bases between the two ends.

The rearrangement links TRBV12-3 or TRBV12-4 to TRBJ2-2; the D gene is possibly TRBD1 (5 bases). The CDR3 spans 15 residues. The germline V and J ends were trimmed by 1 base and 0 bases, with 6 bases remaining between them. The CDR3 DNA is TGTGCCAGCAGTTTAGAGGGGACGAACACCGGGGAGCTGTTTTTT. It translates to CASSLEGTNTGELFF.

The chain joins TRBV20-1 to TRBJ1-2; D is undetermined. Trimming removed 0 bases from V and 2 bases from J, with 16 bases in between. Germline V gene lookup returns CDR1 DFQATT and CDR2 SNEGSKA (reference sequence). The CDR3 extends over 16 amino acids. CDR3 protein: CSAREEARIPNYGYTF. The CDR3 nucleotides are TGCAGTGCTAGAGAGGAGGCCAGGATACCGAACTATGGCTACACCTTC.

The chain has TRBV14 and TRBJ2-5, with D perhaps being TRBD1 or TRBD2 (5 bases each). This CDR3 spans 15 amino acids. Germline assignment: CDR1 SGHDN and CDR2 FVKESK. The V and J ends lost 0 bases and 5 bases respectively, with 13 bases between them. This chain's CDR3 is CASSQEERGWETQYF. The CDR3 coding sequence is TGTGCCAGCAGCCAAGAAGAGAGGGGATGGGAGACCCAGTACTTC.

The J gene is TRBJ2-7, the V gene TRBV21-1; the table's D call of TRBD1 was not tested on the DNA. TRBV21-1 corresponds to a pseudogene. The CDR3 contains 16 residues. The CDR3 DNA reads TGTGCCAGCAGCAAAGGCGCCGGGACAGGGATGTACGAGCAGTACTTC. As protein: CASSKGAGTGMYEQYF.

The chain couples TRBV24-1 to TRBJ2-3; D gene unclear. V was shortened by 9 bases and J by 1 base, with 10 bases between the two germline ends. This CDR3 spans 13 amino acids. CDR1 and CDR2 from the germline V gene are KGHDR and SFDVKD. The DNA for the CDR3 is TGTGCCACCTCTCCGACTGGCACAGATACGCAGTATTTT. It yields the protein CATSPTGTDTQYF.

This chain uses TRBV20-1 with TRBJ2-3; D might be TRBD1 or TRBD2, each matching 5 bases. V lost 3 bases and J 6 bases, leaving 10 bases between the germline ends. Germline CDR1 reads DFQATT; CDR2 reads SNEGSKA (reference sequence). This CDR3 region has 12 residues. CDR3 in DNA: TGCAGTGCTAGCCCCGGGACGGATACGCAGTATTTT. Residues: CSASPGTDTQYF.

The chain uses TRBV5-4 and TRBJ2-5; D not resolved. V was clipped by 0 bases and J by 1 base, with 10 bases between them. The CDR3 consists of 15 residues. In germline, CDR1 is SGHNT, CDR2 YYREEE (reference sequence). CDR3 residues: CASSLGLGSQETQYF. Here the CDR3 DNA reads TGTGCCAGCAGCTTGGGACTGGGATCCCAAGAGACCCAGTACTTC. Variable domain in full (rest from reference TRBV5-4 and TRBJ2-5): ETGVTQSPTHLIKTRGQQVTLRCSSQSGHNTVSWYQQALGQGPQFIFQYYREEENGRGNFPPRFSGLQFPNYSSELNVNALELDDSALYLCASSLGLGSQETQYFGPGTRLLVL.

The chain couples TRBV29-1 to TRBJ1-1; D is unresolved. The CDR3 contains 14 residues. The V gene lost 4 bases and the J gene lost 1 base, with 13 bases spanning the gap. Per the germline V gene, CDR1 is SQVTM and CDR2 is ANQGSEA. CDR3 DNA: TGCAGCGTTGGACGGGGAGGCAGGAACACTGAAGCTTTCTTT. It specifies CSVGRGGRNTEAFF.